This TCR beta chain is drawn from a study of vaccination and CD4 T cells after COVID-19. On the study more broadly: Convalescent donors were composed of six males and four females, of whom two were Hispanic.

Via MiXCR, TCRdb re-called the PCR reads, giving one row per CDR3 protein. The sample carries 26,000 or so distinct CDR3 sequences, 50% recorded once. Time point here: late sampling 161 to 241 days after vaccination in a few convalescent patients. Dates of positive PCR ran from March to December 2020, before US Alpha, Beta and Delta variants. Trimming stripped 5 bases from V and 3 bases from J, with 6 bases between. The CDR3 runs to 12 residues. Germline assignment: CDR1 SNHLY and CDR2 FYNNEI. This chain connects TRBV2 to TRBJ2-3; D not certain. Sequencing was performed on CD4+ T cells from blood, taken about 7 months after SARS-CoV-2 vaccination. The TCR sequence derives from a human donor who had recovered from COVID-19. The CDR3 loop is CASSRLTDTQYF. The CDR3 DNA reads as TGTGCCAGCAGTCGACTGACAGATACGCAGTATTTT.